The 22 T cell receptor beta chains below all came from one sample that was sequenced in a study of CD4+ T cells in melanoma. TCRdb's copy holds only in-frame clones and misses some; the assay was immunoSEQ multiplex PCR. This sample has 15,000 or so clones, with approximately 63% found just once. Sequencing used cells from a culture (not recorded whether cultured in vitro). The receptor source for this set is a human donor with melanoma.

V gene TRBV9 combines with J gene TRBJ1-2; the match to TRBD1 covers 7 bases. V lost 3 bases, J lost 3 bases, and 5 bases stayed unmatched. The CDR3 has 14 residues. Germline V gives CDR1 SGDLS, CDR2 YYNGEE. The CDR3, as DNA: TGTGCCAGCAGCGAGGGGGCGTTAGACTATGGCTACACCTTC. This translates into CASSEGALDYGYTF.

This clone came up a few times. The V gene is TRBV5-4, the J gene TRBJ2-6; 8 bases are shared with TRBD1. Per germline, CDR1 SGHNT and CDR2 YYREEE (reference sequence). V dropped 1 base and J dropped 1; count of bases not matched to a gene: 7. The CDR3 has 18 amino acids. The CDR3 spells CASSLPPGQESGANVLTF. Here the CDR3 DNA reads TGTGCCAGCAGCTTGCCGCCGGGACAGGAGTCTGGGGCCAACGTCCTGACTTTC. Combining the CDR3 with reference TRBV5-4 and TRBJ2-6 gives the whole variable domain ETGVTQSPTHLIKTRGQQVTLRCSSQSGHNTVSWYQQALGQGPQFIFQYYREEENGRGNFPPRFSGLQFPNYSSELNVNALELDDSALYLCASSLPPGQESGANVLTFGAGSRLTVL.

The J gene is TRBJ1-1, the V gene TRBV5-1, with 7 bases aligning to TRBD1. V was pared by 4 bases and J by 0 bases, with 6 bases of the junction left unmatched. Germline loops: CDR1 SGHRS, CDR2 YFSETQ. The CDR3 sequence is 15 residues long. The CDR3 spells CASSHRGAMNTEAFF. The CDR3 DNA is TGCGCCAGCAGCCACAGGGGAGCCATGAACACTGAAGCTTTCTTT.

The rearrangement joins TRBV5-6 to TRBJ2-5; 7 bases are a match to TRBD1. Germline CDR1 is SGHDT and CDR2 is YYEEEE. The CDR3 spans 15 residues. V was clipped by 0 bases and J by 7 bases; unmatched bases: 9. CDR3 residues: CASSLDRLGTVTQYF. The CDR3 DNA sequence: TGTGCCAGCAGCTTGGACAGGTTGGGGACAGTGACCCAGTACTTC.

This clone was counted a few times. The chain combines TRBV2 with TRBJ2-5, with D possibly being TRBD1 or TRBD2 (6 bases each). Germline assignment: CDR1 SNHLY and CDR2 FYNNEI. This CDR3 is 14 amino acids long. Deletions cut 4 bases from V and 5 bases from J, with 14 bases between. CDR3: CASSGPTGRETQYF. For the CDR3, the DNA is TGTGCCAGCAGTGGTCCAACAGGGAGGGAGACCCAGTACTTC.

The chain carries TRBV5-6 and TRBJ2-5, with 10 bases matching TRBD1. Germline V gene data show CDR1 as SGHDT and CDR2 as YYEEEE. The trim removed 3 bases at V and 5 bases at J, leaving 1 base unmatched. The CDR3 loop spans 13 amino acids. This CDR3 is CASSWTGGETQYF. The CDR3 region has the DNA TGTGCCAGCAGCTGGACAGGGGGGGAGACCCAGTACTTC. Complete variable domain (other parts from reference TRBV5-6 and TRBJ2-5): DAGVTQSPTHLIKTRGQQVTLRCSPKSGHDTVSWYQQALGQGPQFIFQYYEEEERQRGNFPDRFSGHQFPNYSSELNVNALLLGDSALYLCASSWTGGETQYFGPGTRLLVL.

This chain uses TRBV5-1 with TRBJ1-1, with 9 bases that match TRBD1. The V gene end was trimmed by 0 bases and the J gene end by 2 bases; junction bases not matched to a gene: 5. CDR3 length: 16 amino acids. Germline V gene data show CDR1 as SGHRS and CDR2 as YFSETQ. In DNA form, the CDR3 reads TGCGCCAGCAGCTTGGCCTGGACAGGGGTTAACACTGAAGCTTTCTTT. Its protein product is CASSLAWTGVNTEAFF.

This chain uses TRBV2 with TRBJ2-2, with D unresolved. Germline V gene sequence: CDR1 SNHLY, CDR2 FYNNEI. This CDR3 contains 14 residues. V shed 7 bases and J shed 0 bases, with 9 bases lying between them. In nucleotides, the CDR3 is TGTGCCAGCACGAGGACGACGAACACCGGGGAGCTGTTTTTT. Its protein is CASTRTTNTGELFF.

This sequence joins TRBV7-3 and TRBJ2-2; 8 nucleotides agree with TRBD1. With V trimmed by 2 bases and J by 4 bases, 6 bases remained unmatched. The CDR3 is made up of 16 amino acids. Germline V gives CDR1 SGHTA, CDR2 FQGTGA. CDR3 sequence reads: CASSLGDRGATGELFF. The CDR3 DNA is TGTGCCAGCAGCTTAGGAGACAGGGGTGCCACCGGGGAGCTGTTTTTT.

The chain is built from TRBV18 and TRBJ1-2, with D unresolved. There are 16 residues in the CDR3. Trimming shortened V by 1 base and J by 4 bases, and 16 bases separated the two germline ends. Germline CDR1 reads KGHSH; CDR2 reads LQKENI. CDR3 DNA: TGTGCCAGCTCACCACTCTCGGGTTGGGAAAGCTATGGCTACACCTTC. It specifies CASSPLSGWESYGYTF.

This clone was seen more than once but under ten times. This sequence joins TRBV2 and TRBJ1-6; unclear D gene. CDR1 SNHLY and CDR2 FYNNEI come from the germline V gene. The CDR3 consists of 16 residues. V was pared by 7 bases and J by 7 bases, with 20 bases between. CDR3 nucleotides: TGTGCCAGCAATGGGGAACACCAGGCTTCAAATTCACCCCTCCACTTT. The encoded protein is CASNGEHQASNSPLHF.

This chain connects TRBV4-2 to TRBJ1-2; maybe TRBD1 (5 bases). V was cut by 4 bases and J by 1 base, with 7 bases left in between. Germline CDR1 reads LGHNA; CDR2 reads YNFKEQ. The CDR3 runs 13 residues. Written as DNA, the CDR3 is TGTGCCAGCAGCCCCGACAGTAACTATGGCTACACCTTC. This gives the protein CASSPDSNYGYTF.

This rearrangement joins TRBV9 to TRBJ2-2; possible D gene TRBD1, 5 bases. Germline V gives CDR1 SGDLS, CDR2 YYNGEE. The CDR3 covers 14 residues. Trimming took off 5 bases at V and 3 bases at J, with 11 bases between the two ends. CDR3 region: CASRKTDYTGELFF. CDR3 nucleotides: TGTGCCAGCAGGAAGACAGATTACACCGGGGAGCTGTTTTTT.

J is TRBJ2-3 and V is TRBV18; the match to TRBD1 covers 7 bases. This CDR3 is built from 18 residues. V shed 1 base, J shed 3 bases, and the junction held 13 bases outside the gene matches. Per the germline V gene, CDR1 is KGHSH and CDR2 is LQKENI. The CDR3 bases are TGTGCCAGCTCACCACGGACAGGACTTGCGGCCTTGACAGATACGCAGTATTTT. This translates into CASSPRTGLAALTDTQYF.

The chain is built from TRBV6-6 and TRBJ1-6, with unresolved D. V was pared by 2 bases and J by 10 bases, with 12 bases between. The CDR3 totals 14 residues. Germline CDR1 and CDR2: MNHNY and SVGAGI (reference sequence). The chain's CDR3 is CASSYDGSRSPLHF. Here the CDR3 DNA reads TGTGCCAGCAGTTACGATGGGAGTCGGTCACCCCTCCACTTT.

The rearrangement links TRBV5-4 to TRBJ1-2; 10 nucleotides agree with TRBD1. Germline V CDR1 and CDR2: SGHNT, YYREEE (reference sequence). The CDR3 runs 15 residues. The junction had 3 bases not matched to a gene; V was cut back by 0 bases and J by 4 bases. The DNA of the CDR3 is TGTGCCAGCAGCTTGGGGGGACAGGGGACCTATGGCTACACCTTC. Residues: CASSLGGQGTYGYTF.

The rearrangement uses TRBV6-5 and TRBJ2-7; 7 bases agree with TRBD2. Trimming removed 5 bases from V and 7 bases from J; junction bases left unmatched: 11. Per germline, CDR1 MNHEY and CDR2 SVGAGI. This CDR3 is built from 14 residues. DNA of the CDR3: TGTGCCAGCAGTAGGCGGGGCGGGGAGGGAGAGCAGTACTTC. Encoded protein: CASSRRGGEGEQYF.

This clone was observed a few times. This specimen includes other DNA sequences encoding the same CDR3. This sequence joins TRBV7-9 and TRBJ1-3; D remains unclear. Trimming shortened V by 0 bases and J by 0 bases, and 6 bases separated the two germline ends. Germline V lookup: CDR1 SEHNR, CDR2 FQNEAQ (reference sequence). CDR3 length: 15 amino acids. Here the CDR3 DNA reads TGTGCCAGCAGCTTAGCACTCACCTCTGGAAACACCATATATTTT. Its translation: CASSLALTSGNTIYF.

The genes are TRBV7-8 and TRBJ1-1, with TRBD1 matching over 8 bases. Germline CDR1 SGHVS, CDR2 FQNEAQ. The CDR3 spans 16 residues. J was trimmed by 5 bases and V by 8 bases; bases with no gene match: 16. The CDR3 nucleotides are TGTGCCAGCTTCGCCGTAGACCGCAGGGGGCGGACTGAAGCTTTCTTT. It yields the protein CASFAVDRRGRTEAFF.

The V gene is TRBV5-1, the J gene TRBJ2-3; D possibly uses TRBD1 or TRBD2 (7 bases each). V was trimmed by 5 bases and J by 6 bases, leaving 22 bases between them. Germline loops: CDR1 SGHRS, CDR2 YFSETQ. This CDR3 region has 16 residues. CDR3 sequence reads: CASRRGQGDRTDTQYF. The CDR3 bases are TGCGCCAGCAGGCGGGGGCAGGGGGATCGAACGGATACGCAGTATTTT.

In its sample, this clone was seen a few times. The rearrangement uses TRBV5-4 and TRBJ2-5, with 10 bases identical to TRBD1. Germline trimming cut 4 bases from V and 0 bases from J; bases unmatched to any gene: 6. CDR3 size: 16 residues. Germline CDR1 and CDR2: SGHNT and YYREEE (reference sequence). The CDR3 here is CASSSWDRGYQETQYF. As DNA, the CDR3 is TGTGCCAGCAGCAGCTGGGACAGGGGATACCAAGAGACCCAGTACTTC.

The gene calls are TRBV14 and TRBJ2-3; D is unresolved. Trimming left V 6 bases short and J 2 bases short, with 9 bases between. Germline V gene lookup returns CDR1 SGHDN and CDR2 FVKESK. The CDR3 contains 13 residues. This CDR3 is CASSRFATDTQYF. The CDR3 bases are TGTGCCAGCAGTCGTTTCGCCACAGATACGCAGTATTTT.